This T cell receptor beta chain was found in a study of blood T cell repertoires in COVID-19. Study information: The United States, Italy and Spain were the sources of the acute and convalescent COVID-19 samples. PBMCs, B-cell-depleted T cells, or T cells provided the cDNA or gDNA that made up the material.

Germline values: CDR1 SGHTA, CDR2 FQGNSA. Trimming removed 5 bases from V and 2 bases from J, with 16 bases in between. This CDR3 comprises 15 residues. Original methodology: Amplification of reference gene primers was used by the study to estimate nucleated cell counts. Measured with immunoSEQ multiplex PCR; TCRdb has only the in-frame clones, and not every one. The V and J calls and the clone size are those of that table, but D and trimming were determined from the DNA. The data contain fewer than 300,000 clones, around 84% of them singletons. Adults between roughly 18 and 100 years of age took part from approximately 24 US areas.

The specimen sequenced was PBMCs or T cells enriched from blood (not recorded which). This clonotype was obtained from a woman aged 45 to 65 who had recovered from COVID-19. The chain uses TRBV7-2 and TRBJ2-7; maybe TRBD2 (5 bases). In DNA, the CDR3 is TGTGCCAGCAGCCATACTCTCAACGGGGCCTACGAGCAGTACTTC. The encoded protein is CASSHTLNGAYEQYF. The whole variable domain, filled in from reference TRBV7-2 and TRBJ2-7, reads GAGVSQSPSNKVTEKGKDVELRCDPISGHTALYWYRQSLGQGLEFLIYFQGNSAPDKSGLPSDRFSAERTGGSVSTLTIQRTQQEDSAVYLCASSHTLNGAYEQYFGPGTRLTVT.